Following are 5 T cell receptor beta chains from one sample sequenced in a study of blood T cell repertoires in COVID-19. Sequenced by immunoSEQ multiplex PCR; TCRdb stores in-frame clones only, minus some. Of about 250,000 clones in the sample, over 75% are singletons; the top ten hold roughly 15%. Sequencing was done on a sample of PBMCs or T cells enriched from blood (not recorded which). These receptors were taken from a man aged 18 to 30 who had recovered from COVID-19.

The genes are TRBV27 and TRBJ2-1; 8 nucleotides align to TRBD2. The CDR3 is 14 residues long. The V gene end was trimmed by 1 base and the J gene end by 12 bases; junction bases not matched to a gene: 8. Per the germline V gene, CDR1 is MNHEY and CDR2 is SMNVEV (reference sequence). CDR3 DNA sequence: TGTGCCAGCAGTTTATTTGGGTCACTAGCGGCGCAGTTCTTC. Protein sequence: CASSLFGSLAAQFF.

The count of this clone is one. The chain recombines TRBV5-5 with TRBJ2-5; D is unclear. Germline-derived CDR1 and CDR2 are SGHKS and YYEKEE (reference sequence). Trimming took 0 bases from V and 3 from J, leaving 12 bases between them. This CDR3 has 15 residues. The CDR3 reads CASSLGISLEETQYF. CDR3 coding DNA: TGTGCCAGCAGCTTGGGAATCTCCCTAGAAGAGACCCAGTACTTC.

The chain uses TRBV20-1 and TRBJ2-1; 7 bases are shared with TRBD2. This CDR3 region has 14 residues. V shed 3 bases and J 4 bases; nucleotides not matched to a gene: 6. Germline-derived CDR1 and CDR2 are DFQATT and SNEGSKA (reference sequence). Here the CDR3 reads CSASVGGSYNEQFF. CDR3 bases: TGCAGTGCTAGTGTCGGGGGGAGTTACAATGAGCAGTTCTTC.

The gene calls are TRBV16 and TRBJ2-5; 9 bases are shared with TRBD2. CDR3 length: 15 residues. Germline V gives CDR1 KGHSY, CDR2 FQNENV. After removal of 3 bases from V and 0 bases from J, the junction contained 2 bases not matched to a gene. CDR3 DNA: TGTGCCAGCAGCCATTTAGCGGGGGACCAAGAGACCCAGTACTTC. The encoded protein is CASSHLAGDQETQYF. Full variable domain (remainder filled in from reference TRBV16 and TRBJ2-5): GEEVAQTPKHLVRGEGQKAKLYCAPIKGHSYVFWYQQVLKNEFKFLISFQNENVFDETGMPKERFSAKCLPNSPCSLEIQATKLEDSAVYFCASSHLAGDQETQYFGPGTRLLVL.

V and J are TRBV28 and TRBJ1-2, with D maybe TRBD1 (6 bases). Germline CDR1 is MDHEN and CDR2 is SYDVKM. The length of the CDR3 is 13 residues. The V end lost 6 bases, the J end lost 4 bases, and 12 bases lay between the germline ends. The CDR3 bases are TGTGCCAGCAGACAACAGGGCTTCTATGGCTACACCTTC. This translates into CASRQQGFYGYTF.